One and the same sample provided the 26 T cell receptor beta chains below, sequenced in a study of OX40 agonist ivuxolimab in advanced cancers. The repertoire was sequenced with immunoSEQ multiplex PCR; TCRdb's copy has only in-frame clones and lacks some. The table records over 80,000 clones, 70% to 90% of them present only once. The starting material was CD4+ or CD8+ T cells sorted from blood, obtained in a trial of the OX40 agonist ivuxolimab. These receptors were collected from an adult with an advanced solid tumor such as melanoma, head and neck, liver or kidney cancer.

This chain links TRBV6-1 with TRBJ2-5; TRBD2 matches 9 bases. Germline trimming cut 6 bases from V and 4 bases from J; bases unmatched to any gene: 6. This CDR3 region has 14 residues. Germline lookup yields CDR1 MNHNS and CDR2 SASEGT. The CDR3 loop is CASRAGGPPETQYF. The CDR3 nucleotides are TGTGCCAGCAGGGCGGGGGGGCCCCCAGAGACCCAGTACTTC.

The V and J genes are TRBV2 and TRBJ2-1; D unresolved. The CDR3 spans 14 residues. The V gene lost 10 bases and the J gene lost 5 bases, with 18 bases spanning the gap. CDR1 is SNHLY and CDR2 is FYNNEI in the germline V gene. The CDR3 protein is CAIPRSASNNEQFF. The CDR3 DNA is TGTGCCATCCCCCGGAGCGCGTCTAACAATGAGCAGTTCTTC.

Comments on this clone: Other DNA sequences in this sample translate to the same CDR3. The chain recombines TRBV6-5 with TRBJ1-5; the D gene is possibly TRBD1 (5 bases). With 2 bases removed from V and 4 bases from J, the gap between germline ends came to 12 bases. The CDR3 sequence is 15 residues long. Germline V gene sequence: CDR1 MNHEY, CDR2 SVGAGI. As DNA, the CDR3 is TGTGCCAGCAGTTACGGAGGGGCTGGGAATCAGCCCCAGCATTTT. Amino acid sequence: CASSYGGAGNQPQHF.

The rearrangement joins TRBV30 to TRBJ2-1; no clear D. Trimming removed 4 bases at V and 4 bases at J, with 11 bases between. The CDR3 has 13 amino acids. Germline CDR1 reads GTSNPN; CDR2 reads SVGIG (reference sequence). DNA of the CDR3: TGTGCCTGGAACCTAGGAGCTTACAATGAGCAGTTCTTC. It encodes CAWNLGAYNEQFF.

This clone was detected a few times. This chain links TRBV10-3 with TRBJ1-1; the D gene is possibly TRBD1 (5 bases). CDR1 is ENHRY, CDR2 SYGVKD, per germline. The CDR3 extends over 12 amino acids. V lost 10 bases and J 1 base, leaving 10 bases between the germline ends. DNA for the CDR3: TGTGCCACCGGGGGGGGGAACACTGAAGCTTTCTTT. It yields the protein CATGGGNTEAFF.

The V and J genes are TRBV7-3 and TRBJ2-1; possible D gene TRBD2, 5 bases. Trimming shortened V by 0 bases and J by 8 bases, and 11 bases separated the two germline ends. From germline, CDR1 is SGHTA and CDR2 FQGTGA. The CDR3 sequence is 14 residues long. The CDR3 sequence is CASSLTASTHEQFF. CDR3 bases: TGTGCCAGCAGCTTAACAGCTAGCACGCATGAGCAGTTCTTC.

CDR3 sequence (DNA): TGTGCCAGCATCCGGGGGGAGGTTGACACTGAAGCTTTCTTT. This encodes CASIRGEVDTEAFF. The genes are TRBV2 and TRBJ1-1; weak D call: TRBD1 (5 bases). Germline CDR1 and CDR2: SNHLY and FYNNEI. V was pared by 7 bases and J by 3 bases, with 15 bases between. CDR3 length: 14 residues.

The chain links TRBV18 to TRBJ2-1; 9 bases are shared with TRBD2. The CDR3 covers 16 residues. Losses at the gene ends were 3 bases for V and 4 bases for J; bases not matched to a gene: 7. The germline gives CDR1 KGHSH, CDR2 LQKENI. This chain's CDR3 is CASSPRTSGLYNEQFF. The CDR3 DNA sequence: TGTGCCAGCTCACCCCGCACTAGCGGGTTATACAATGAGCAGTTCTTC.

The J gene is TRBJ2-3, the V gene TRBV27, with TRBD2 matching over 11 bases. The J segment lost 4 bases and the V segment lost 3 bases, leaving 6 bases of the junction unmatched. CDR3 length: 16 residues. Germline V CDR1 and CDR2: MNHEY, SMNVEV (reference sequence). CDR3 bases: TGTGCCAGCAGTTTGAGACTAGCGGGGCGGGCAGATACGCAGTATTTT. It translates to CASSLRLAGRADTQYF.

The V gene is TRBV14, the J gene TRBJ1-5; tentatively, D is TRBD1 (5 bases). The germline CDR1 and CDR2 sequences are SGHDN and FVKESK. This CDR3 contains 16 residues. The ends were cut back, 0 bases at V and 4 bases at J, with 13 bases in the middle. The CDR3 bases are TGTGCCAGCAGCCAAGATTTGGGGGGGGGAAATCAGCCCCAGCATTTT. Translating it yields CASSQDLGGGNQPQHF.

The V gene is TRBV7-3, the J gene TRBJ1-1; 10 bases align to TRBD1. CDR1 is SGHTA and CDR2 is FQGTGA in the germline V gene. The trim removed 6 bases at V and 5 bases at J, leaving 3 bases unmatched. The CDR3 is 13 residues long. DNA for the CDR3: TGTGCCAGCAGGACAGGGGGCGGGACTGAAGCTTTCTTT. This codes for CASRTGGGTEAFF.

The chain is built from TRBV6-5 and TRBJ1-1; D gene ambiguous. CDR3 size: 13 residues. CDR1 is MNHEY and CDR2 is SVGAGI in the germline V gene. V shed 2 bases and J shed 5 bases, with 9 bases lying between them. The CDR3 DNA is TGTGCCAGCAGTTACAAGAAAGAAACTGAAGCTTTCTTT. This sequence encodes CASSYKKETEAFF.

This chain joins TRBV27 and TRBJ2-3, with TRBD2 identical over 8 bases. Trimming took 3 bases from V and 2 from J; bases not matched to a gene: 4. The CDR3 has 15 residues. CDR1 is MNHEY and CDR2 is SMNVEV in the germline V gene (reference sequence). The CDR3 protein is CASSFKAGDTDTQYF. CDR3 nucleotides: TGTGCCAGCAGTTTCAAAGCGGGAGACACAGATACGCAGTATTTT.

V gene TRBV6-6 combines with J gene TRBJ1-5, with 7 bases aligning to TRBD1. The V and J ends lost 6 bases and 4 bases, in that order; junction bases with no gene match: 9. CDR1 and CDR2 (germline): MNHNY, SVGAGI (reference sequence). The CDR3 consists of 15 residues. The CDR3: CASSSGQLRNQPQHF. In nucleotides, the CDR3 is TGTGCCAGCAGCTCGGGACAGCTCCGGAATCAGCCCCAGCATTTT.

This rearrangement joins TRBV25-1 to TRBJ2-5, with D hard to call. CDR1 is MGHDK, CDR2 SYGVNS, per germline. There are 14 residues in the CDR3. The V and J ends lost 4 bases and 4 bases respectively, with 13 bases between them. The CDR3 nucleotides read TGTGCCAGCAGTGCCCCTACGGCTCCAGAGACCCAGTACTTC. As protein: CASSAPTAPETQYF.

The V and J genes are TRBV27 and TRBJ1-2, with TRBD1 as a possible D gene (5 bases). Germline CDR1 and CDR2: MNHEY and SMNVEV (reference sequence). V lost 5 bases, J lost 4 bases, and 17 bases lay in between. This CDR3 has 15 residues. The CDR3 here is CASSPGQGLFYGYTF. DNA for the CDR3: TGTGCCAGCAGTCCCGGGCAGGGACTCTTCTATGGCTACACCTTC.

The chain employs TRBV6-5 and TRBJ1-2; 7 nucleotides agree with TRBD1. V dropped 6 bases and J dropped 8; count of bases not matched to a gene: 9. This CDR3 has 13 amino acids. The germline gives CDR1 MNHEY, CDR2 SVGAGI. The CDR3 DNA is TGTGCCAGCAGAGGGCAGGGGGTTGGAGGCTACACCTTC. This sequence encodes CASRGQGVGGYTF.

This clone has a handful of counts. The CDR3 here is CATSRDRTVTEAFF. DNA of the CDR3: TGTGCCACCAGCAGAGATCGGACAGTGACTGAAGCTTTCTTT. The rearrangement joins TRBV15 to TRBJ1-1; weak D call: TRBD1 (6 bases). The germline V and J ends were trimmed by 0 bases and 5 bases, with 10 bases remaining between them. The V gene's germline CDR1 is LNHNV and CDR2 YYDKDF (reference sequence). This CDR3 comprises 14 residues.

The CDR3 here is CASSEDGSARGGLGTEAFF. DNA for the CDR3: TGTGCCAGCAGTGAAGACGGGTCCGCCAGGGGAGGACTGGGTACTGAAGCTTTCTTT. This chain joins TRBV2 and TRBJ1-1, with TRBD1 as a possible D gene (6 bases). The CDR3 is 19 amino acids. The ends were cut back, 1 base at V and 5 bases at J, with 26 bases in the middle. CDR1 SNHLY and CDR2 FYNNEI come from the germline V gene.

The gene calls are TRBV19 and TRBJ1-2, with 12 bases that match TRBD1. V dropped 7 bases and J dropped 7; count of bases not matched to a gene: 7. CDR3 length: 14 amino acids. CDR1 and CDR2 from the germline V gene are LNHDA and SQIVND (reference sequence). The CDR3: CASNRDRGPSGYTF. The CDR3 nucleotides read TGTGCCAGTAACCGGGACAGGGGGCCGTCTGGCTACACCTTC.

The rearrangement links TRBV29-1 to TRBJ1-2, with TRBD1 identical over 10 bases. CDR1 SQVTM and CDR2 ANQGSEA come from the germline V gene. CDR3 length equals 13 residues. V lost 7 bases and J lost 2; bases outside the gene matches: 4. The CDR3, as DNA: TGCAGCGCTCGGACAGGGGGGAACTATGGCTACACCTTC. It yields the protein CSARTGGNYGYTF.

The genes are TRBV6-1 and TRBJ2-7, with D perhaps TRBD2 (7 bases). The germline gives CDR1 MNHNS, CDR2 SASEGT. CDR3 length equals 15 residues. Trimming removed 2 bases at V and 4 bases at J, with 15 bases between. CDR3 residues: CASSEQQGGGYEQYF. The CDR3 region has the DNA TGTGCCAGCAGTGAACAACAGGGAGGGGGTTACGAGCAGTACTTC.

The V and J genes are TRBV5-6 and TRBJ1-6; 9 nucleotides agree with TRBD1. The V gene end was trimmed by 4 bases and the J gene end by 9 bases; junction bases not matched to a gene: 5. This CDR3 region has 14 residues. Germline lookup yields CDR1 SGHDT and CDR2 YYEEEE. CDR3 DNA: TGTGCCAGCAGCCGAACAGGGGGCGGTTCACCCCTCCACTTT. Translation: CASSRTGGGSPLHF.

The rearrangement uses TRBV6-5 and TRBJ1-2; no clear D gene. The V end was cut by 0 bases, the J end by 5 bases, with 13 bases between. The CDR3 is made up of 15 amino acids. CDR1 is MNHEY and CDR2 is SVGAGI in the germline V gene. The CDR3 here is CASSYSSGKAYGYTF. CDR3 coding DNA: TGTGCCAGCAGTTACTCAAGTGGTAAGGCGTATGGCTACACCTTC.

The chain is built from TRBV18 and TRBJ1-5, with D unclear. Germline CDR1 KGHSH, CDR2 LQKENI. Trimming removed 2 bases from V and 5 bases from J, with 7 bases in between. CDR3 length equals 13 residues. The CDR3 region has the DNA TGTGCCAGCTCACCAGGGCCCCATCAGCCCCAGCATTTT. This translates into CASSPGPHQPQHF. Combining the CDR3 with reference TRBV18 and TRBJ1-5 gives the whole variable domain NAGVMQNPRHLVRRRGQEARLRCSPMKGHSHVYWYRQLPEEGLKFMVYLQKENIIDESGMPKERFSAEFPKEGPSILRIQQVVRGDSAAYFCASSPGPHQPQHFGDGTRLSIL.

The chain employs TRBV7-9 and TRBJ2-5, with D perhaps TRBD1 (7 bases). The germline gives CDR1 SEHNR, CDR2 FQNEAQ (reference sequence). Deletions cut 3 bases from V and 5 bases from J, with 13 bases between. The CDR3 is made up of 14 amino acids. CDR3 in amino acids: CASSFSTGRETQYF. The CDR3, as DNA: TGTGCCAGCAGCTTTTCGACAGGGAGGGAGACCCAGTACTTC.